This T cell receptor beta chain emerged from a study of regulatory and conventional T cells in RAG deficiency (dated by TCRdb to between 2016 and 2019). As for the study more broadly: To compare the diversity and composition of the repertoires of Treg, conventional CD4+ and CD8+ T cells between RAG-deficient patients and healthy controls, the study applied high-throughput TCR beta sequencing.

Points on this clone: The target of this receptor is not known. There are no base qualities to consult, and no much larger clone falls within one base.

For repertoire analyses, the comparison group consisted of fewer than ten healthy control donors. Before genomic DNA extraction, CD8+ T cells without CD4 were isolated from blood. Study-level results and caveats: Some T-cell subset analyses were not done for some subjects. Shorter CDR3 lengths were found in all patient T-cell subsets, and >75% Treg-Tconv repertoire overlap at nucleotide and amino acid level was observed in Omenn syndrome patients. Compared with control T-cell subpopulations, the RAG-deficient patients had markedly lower Shannon entropy and higher Simpson indices. The CD25-high CD127-low cells sorted from Omenn syndrome patients may be peripherally activated cells rather than true Treg cells. Unique TCR beta sequences from Treg cells were 95 to 100-fold fewer in Omenn syndrome and CID/AS patients than controls, versus 7.5 to 10-fold for other subsets.

From its cysteine to its phenylalanine, the CDR3 spans 18 amino acids. The CDR3 DNA has 54 bases and is translated from base 1. The germline V gene supplies CDR1 SGHTA and CDR2 FQGNSA. Trimming at the junction amounts to 5 bases on V and 0 bases on J, and the germline ends lie 17 bases apart. Library generation was performed with the immunoSEQ multiplex PCR assay. Genomic DNA from the sorted T-cell subsets was used to amplify and sequence rearranged TCR beta chain products. In the authors' own workflow: Shannon entropy and Simpson indices were used to measure the diversity of productive TCR beta rearrangements in each repertoire. Clonal expansion was assessed using the summed frequency of the 100 most abundant productive TCR beta clonotypes among total reads. The TRB repertoires were scored with a self-reactivity index that is based on amino acid usage at CDR3beta positions 6 and 7. Two-way ANOVA was used for repertoire analyses, while Student t or Mann-Whitney tests were used for flow cytometric analyses. TCRdb obtained this table from immuneACCESS and retained in-frame rearrangements with V and J assigned. These tables miss some clones; where compared with another copy, unresolved V genes account for less than half of the shortfall, and the remainder is unexplained. The V and J calls and the clone size are those of that table, but D and trimming were determined from the DNA. The sample records 30,000 to 40,000 clones, around nine tenths of which are singletons. Around 15% of the sample is held by the ten biggest clonotypes.

This sample was also put to use in a study of regulatory T cells. The second publication reports: In the multiplex PCR, 52 forward TRBV primers and 13 reverse TRBJ primers were used, and assay-based and computational corrections were applied for amplification bias. Repertoires from patients had restricted unique TRB V-J pairs and skewed V and J gene usage, with the strongest effect in regulatory T cells. The study compared T-cell receptor beta repertoires of sorted regulatory, conventional CD4+ and CD8+ T cells between CD3G-deficient patients and healthy controls. Ficoll density separation was used to isolate peripheral blood mononuclear cells. CD3+ CD8+ CD4- T cells were isolated on a FACSAria cell sorter. Rearranged TRB loci were amplified from genomic DNA by multiplex PCR within the immunoSEQ assay. Sequencing of the TRB amplicons was done on an Illumina HiSeq platform. Raw sequences were error-filtered and aligned to reference gene sequences by custom algorithms, then analyzed with the immunoSEQ online tools. Productive and nonproductive TRB rearrangement frequencies were evaluated among both unique and total sequences. For group comparisons, t tests, Mann-Whitney tests or two-way ANOVA were performed in Prism software.

The specimen sequenced was CD8+ T cells sorted from blood. The source is a human donor in good health. Rearrangement joined TRBV7-2 to TRBJ2-6; the best D guess is TRBD2, with 6 bases matching. The bases are TGTGCCAGCAGCCCCCGGGACTCTTCCAACTCTGGGGCCAACGTCCTGACTTTC. This sequence encodes CASSPRDSSNSGANVLTF.